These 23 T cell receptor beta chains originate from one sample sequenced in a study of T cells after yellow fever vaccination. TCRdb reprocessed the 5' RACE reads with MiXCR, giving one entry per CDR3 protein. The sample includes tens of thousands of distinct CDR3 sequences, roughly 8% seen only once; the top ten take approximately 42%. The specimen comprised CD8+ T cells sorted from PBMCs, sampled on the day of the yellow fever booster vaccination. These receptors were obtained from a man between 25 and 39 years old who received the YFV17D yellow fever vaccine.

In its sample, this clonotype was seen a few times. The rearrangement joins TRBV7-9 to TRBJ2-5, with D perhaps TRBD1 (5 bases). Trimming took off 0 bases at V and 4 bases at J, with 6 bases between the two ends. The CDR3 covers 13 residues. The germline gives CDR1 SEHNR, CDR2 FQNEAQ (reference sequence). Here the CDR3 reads CASSLAGVETQYF. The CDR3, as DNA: TGTGCCAGCAGCTTAGCAGGGGTAGAGACCCAGTACTTC.

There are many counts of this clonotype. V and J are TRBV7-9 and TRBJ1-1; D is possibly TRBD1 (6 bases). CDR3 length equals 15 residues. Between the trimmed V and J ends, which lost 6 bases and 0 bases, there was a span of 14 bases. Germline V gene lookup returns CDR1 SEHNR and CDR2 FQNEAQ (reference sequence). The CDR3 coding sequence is TGTGCCAGCAGTATAGGCCAGGGGATGAACACTGAAGCTTTCTTT. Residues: CASSIGQGMNTEAFF.

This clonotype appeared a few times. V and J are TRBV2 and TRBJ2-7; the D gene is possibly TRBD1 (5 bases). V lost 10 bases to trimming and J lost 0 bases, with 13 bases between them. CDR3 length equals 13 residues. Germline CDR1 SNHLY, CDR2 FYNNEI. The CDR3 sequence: CATRQLNSYEQYF. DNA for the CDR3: TGTGCCACCAGACAGCTCAACTCCTACGAGCAGTACTTC.

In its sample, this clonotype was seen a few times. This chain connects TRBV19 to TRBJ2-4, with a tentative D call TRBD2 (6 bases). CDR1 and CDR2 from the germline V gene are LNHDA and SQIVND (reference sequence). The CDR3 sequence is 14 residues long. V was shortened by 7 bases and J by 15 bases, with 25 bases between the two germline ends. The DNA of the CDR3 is TGTGCCAGTATCGCGACTGGAGGGCCGAGGAGTCCGTACTTC. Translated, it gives CASIATGGPRSPYF.

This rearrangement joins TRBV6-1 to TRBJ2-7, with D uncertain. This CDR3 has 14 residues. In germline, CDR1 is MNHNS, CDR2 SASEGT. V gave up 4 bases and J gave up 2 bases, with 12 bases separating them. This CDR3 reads CASSGLGGAYEQYF. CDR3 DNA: TGTGCCAGCAGTGGGTTGGGCGGAGCCTACGAGCAGTACTTC.

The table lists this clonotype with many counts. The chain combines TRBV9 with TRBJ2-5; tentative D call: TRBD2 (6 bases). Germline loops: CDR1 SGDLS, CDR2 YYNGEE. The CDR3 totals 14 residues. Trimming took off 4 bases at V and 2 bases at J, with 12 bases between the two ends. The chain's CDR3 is CASSTRLGQETQYF. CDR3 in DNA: TGTGCCAGCAGCACCCGACTAGGTCAAGAGACCCAGTACTTC. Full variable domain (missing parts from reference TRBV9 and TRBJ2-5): DSGVTQTPKHLITATGQRVTLRCSPRSGDLSVYWYQQSLDQGLQFLIQYYNGEERAKGNILERFSAQQFPDLHSELNLSSLELGDSALYFCASSTRLGQETQYFGPGTRLLVL.

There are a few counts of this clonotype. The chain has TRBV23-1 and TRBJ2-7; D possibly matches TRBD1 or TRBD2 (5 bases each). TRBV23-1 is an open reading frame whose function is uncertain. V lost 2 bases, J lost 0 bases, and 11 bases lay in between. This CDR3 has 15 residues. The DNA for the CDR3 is TGCGCCAGCAGTCAACGGGACCGTAACTCCTACGAGCAGTACTTC. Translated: CASSQRDRNSYEQYF.

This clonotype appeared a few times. The CDR3 sequence is CASSWTSGTTGELFF. The CDR3 nucleotides read TGTGCCAGCAGTTGGACTAGCGGTACCACCGGGGAGCTGTTTTTT. The chain combines TRBV7-8 with TRBJ2-2; 10 positions match TRBD2. V trimming: 6 bases; J trimming: 4 bases; junction bases outside the gene matches: 5. Germline-derived CDR1 and CDR2 are SGHVS and FQNEAQ. The CDR3 is 15 residues long.

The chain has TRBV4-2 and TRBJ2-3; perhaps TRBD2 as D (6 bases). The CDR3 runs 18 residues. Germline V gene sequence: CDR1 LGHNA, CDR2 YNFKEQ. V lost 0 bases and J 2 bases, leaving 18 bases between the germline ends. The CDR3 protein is CASSQDTTHSGFTDTQYF. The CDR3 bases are TGTGCCAGCAGCCAAGATACAACACATAGCGGATTCACAGATACGCAGTATTTT.

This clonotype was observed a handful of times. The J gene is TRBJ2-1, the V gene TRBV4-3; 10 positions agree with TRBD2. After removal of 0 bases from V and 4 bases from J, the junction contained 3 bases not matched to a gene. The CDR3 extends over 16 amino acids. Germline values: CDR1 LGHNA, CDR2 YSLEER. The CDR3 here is CASSQDKREGYNEQFF. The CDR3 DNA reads TGCGCCAGCAGCCAAGACAAGCGGGAGGGGTACAATGAGCAGTTCTTC.

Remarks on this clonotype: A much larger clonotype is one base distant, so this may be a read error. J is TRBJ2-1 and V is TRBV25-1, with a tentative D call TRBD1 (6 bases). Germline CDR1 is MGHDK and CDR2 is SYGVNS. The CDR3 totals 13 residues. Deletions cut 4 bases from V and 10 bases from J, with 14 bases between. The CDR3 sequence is CASSGPAGVEQFF. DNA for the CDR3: TGTGCCAGCAGTGGACCGGCAGGGGTGGAGCAGTTCTTC.

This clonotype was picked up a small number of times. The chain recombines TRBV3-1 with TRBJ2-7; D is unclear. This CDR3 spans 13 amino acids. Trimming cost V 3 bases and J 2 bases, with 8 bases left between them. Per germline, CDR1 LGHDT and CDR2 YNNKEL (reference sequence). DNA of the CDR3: TGTGCCAGCAGCCATCACGTAACCTACGAGCAGTACTTC. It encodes CASSHHVTYEQYF.

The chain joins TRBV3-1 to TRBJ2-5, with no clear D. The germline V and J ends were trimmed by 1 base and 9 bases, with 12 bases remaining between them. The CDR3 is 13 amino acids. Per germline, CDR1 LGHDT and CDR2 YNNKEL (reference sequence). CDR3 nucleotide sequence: TGTGCCAGCAGCCAAGGGCAGGTCAAGGCCCAGTACTTC. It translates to CASSQGQVKAQYF.

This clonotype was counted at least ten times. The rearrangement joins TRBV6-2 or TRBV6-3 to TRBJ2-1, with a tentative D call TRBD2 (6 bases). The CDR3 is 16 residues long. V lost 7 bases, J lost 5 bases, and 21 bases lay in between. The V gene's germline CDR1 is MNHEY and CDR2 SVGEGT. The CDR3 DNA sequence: TGTGCCAGCACCCCCTACGCTTGGGCTAGCGACAATGAGCAGTTCTTC. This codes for CASTPYAWASDNEQFF.

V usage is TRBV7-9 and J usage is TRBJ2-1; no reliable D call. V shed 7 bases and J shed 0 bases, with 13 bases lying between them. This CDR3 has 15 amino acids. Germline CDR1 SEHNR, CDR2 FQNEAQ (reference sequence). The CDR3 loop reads CASTSLGNSYNEQFF. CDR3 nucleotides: TGTGCCAGCACCTCCCTAGGGAACTCCTACAATGAGCAGTTCTTC.

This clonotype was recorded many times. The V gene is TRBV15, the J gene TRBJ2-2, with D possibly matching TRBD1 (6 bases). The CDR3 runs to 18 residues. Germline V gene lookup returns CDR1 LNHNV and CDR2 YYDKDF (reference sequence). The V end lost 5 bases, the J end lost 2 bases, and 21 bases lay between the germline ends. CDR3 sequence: CATSGGGRDRTNTGELFF. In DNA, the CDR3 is TGTGCCACCAGCGGAGGAGGTCGTGACAGGACTAACACCGGGGAGCTGTTTTTT. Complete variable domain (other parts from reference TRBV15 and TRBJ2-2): DAMVIQNPRYQVTQFGKPVTLSCSQTLNHNVMYWYQQKSSQAPKLLFHYYDKDFNNEADTPDNFQSRRPNTSFCFLDIRSPGLGDTAMYLCATSGGGRDRTNTGELFFGEGSRLTVL.

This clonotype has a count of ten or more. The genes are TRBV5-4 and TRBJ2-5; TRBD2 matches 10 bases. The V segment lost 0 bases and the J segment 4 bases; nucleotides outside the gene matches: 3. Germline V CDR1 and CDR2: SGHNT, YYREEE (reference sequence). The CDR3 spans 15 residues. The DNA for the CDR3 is TGTGCCAGCAGCTTGGGGACTAGCGGTGTAGAGACCCAGTACTTC. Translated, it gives CASSLGTSGVETQYF.

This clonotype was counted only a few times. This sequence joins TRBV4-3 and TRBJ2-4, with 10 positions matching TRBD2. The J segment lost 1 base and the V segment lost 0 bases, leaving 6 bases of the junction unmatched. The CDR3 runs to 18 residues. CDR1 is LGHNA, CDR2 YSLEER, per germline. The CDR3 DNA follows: TGCGCCAGCAGCCAAGATCCTGAAGCGGGAGGGGCCAAAAACATTCAGTACTTC. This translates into CASSQDPEAGGAKNIQYF.

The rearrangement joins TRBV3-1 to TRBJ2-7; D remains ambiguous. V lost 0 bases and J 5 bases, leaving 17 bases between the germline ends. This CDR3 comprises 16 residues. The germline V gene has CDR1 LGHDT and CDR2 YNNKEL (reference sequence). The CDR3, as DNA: TGTGCCAGCAGCCAAGATCCGCCCGGAGCATGGGACGAGCAGTACTTC. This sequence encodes CASSQDPPGAWDEQYF.

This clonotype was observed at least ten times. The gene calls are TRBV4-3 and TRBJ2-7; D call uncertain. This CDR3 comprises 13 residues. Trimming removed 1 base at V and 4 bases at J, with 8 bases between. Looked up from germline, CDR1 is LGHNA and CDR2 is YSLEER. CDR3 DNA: TGCGCCAGCAGCCAAGTCCGAGGTTACGAGCAGTACTTC. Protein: CASSQVRGYEQYF.

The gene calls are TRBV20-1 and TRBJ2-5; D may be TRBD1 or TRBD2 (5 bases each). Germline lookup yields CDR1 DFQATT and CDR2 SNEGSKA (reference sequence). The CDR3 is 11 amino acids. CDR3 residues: CSKPGPETQYF. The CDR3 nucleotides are TGCAGCAAGCCGGGGCCAGAGACCCAGTACTTC.

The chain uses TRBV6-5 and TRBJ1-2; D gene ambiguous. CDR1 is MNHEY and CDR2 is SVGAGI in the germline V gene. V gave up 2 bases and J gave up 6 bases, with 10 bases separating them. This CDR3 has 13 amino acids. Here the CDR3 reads CASSYIGSDGYTF. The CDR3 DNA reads TGTGCCAGCAGTTACATAGGGTCGGATGGCTACACCTTC.

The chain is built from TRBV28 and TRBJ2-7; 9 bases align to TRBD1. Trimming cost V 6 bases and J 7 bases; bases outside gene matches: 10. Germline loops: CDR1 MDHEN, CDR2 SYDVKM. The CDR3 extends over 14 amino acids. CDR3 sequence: CASSTGQGLWEQYF. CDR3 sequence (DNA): TGTGCCAGCAGCACGGGACAGGGACTATGGGAGCAGTACTTC.